This T cell receptor beta chain was identified in a study of cytomegalovirus exposure and HLA in healthy donors. General study points: The authors confirmed in vitro that three CMV-associated chains were specific for CMV antigens. The study listed about 150 cytomegalovirus-associated TCR beta chains.

V was shortened by 5 bases and J by 7 bases, with 20 bases between the two germline ends. The CDR3 extends over 15 amino acids. Germline values: CDR1 ENHRY, CDR2 SYGVKD. The donors belonged to the roughly 120-subject validation cohort, separate from the 666-subject first cohort. Sequencing used immunoSEQ multiplex PCR; TCRdb keeps in-frame clones, though not all of them. The repertoire holds 250,000 or so clones, with nearly 90% as singletons. Notes on this clone: Its antigen is currently unknown.

This receptor was taken from a woman younger than 30 in good health and CMV-seronegative. The chain combines TRBV10-3 with TRBJ1-1; TRBD1 is a possible D gene (6 bases). Sequencing was done on a sample of PBMCs. The CDR3 sequence is CAISKPVDRLNEAFF. The DNA of the CDR3 is TGTGCCATCAGTAAACCTGTCGACAGGTTAAATGAAGCTTTCTTT.